The sequence of this TCR beta chain was determined in a study of cytomegalovirus exposure and HLA in healthy donors. The germline gives CDR1 MDHEN, CDR2 SYDVKM. With 2 bases removed from V and 3 bases from J, the gap between germline ends came to 7 bases. CDR3 size: 13 residues. 13 Jbeta primers and 60 Vbeta primers were used for the PCR. The assay was immunoSEQ multiplex PCR, and TCRdb's table has in-frame clones only and misses some. The repertoire has some 130,000 clones, over 70% of them found once; the top ten carry 2.2%. This clonotype was obtained from a man in his thirties or forties in good health and CMV-seronegative. Material: PBMCs. The chain links TRBV28 to TRBJ2-5, with D possibly matching TRBD1 (5 bases). The CDR3 is CASSLGAEETQYF. Written as DNA, the CDR3 is TGTGCCAGCAGTTTAGGGGCTGAAGAGACCCAGTACTTC. Drawing the rest from reference TRBV28 and TRBJ2-5, the complete variable domain is DVKVTQSSRYLVKRTGEKVFLECVQDMDHENMFWYRQDPGLGLRLIYFSYDVKMKEKGDIPEGYSVSREKKERFSLILESASTNQTSMYLCASSLGAEETQYFGPGTRLLVL.